The clone carrying this TCR beta chain has at least ten counts. Its antigen remains unidentified. The data were taken from a study of T-cell reconstitution after alpha-beta-depleted transplantation in children. Study results and limitations: It was newly produced T cells that mostly accounted for T-cell counts and diversity one year after transplant. Several hundred expanded graft clones reportedly supplied alpha-beta T cells about two months after transplant. Recipient T cells and thymic progenitors that survived gave rise to the high TCRbeta diversity observed at day 60 in some patients.

This CDR3 is 16 amino acids long. V lost 2 bases to trimming and J lost 0 bases, with 13 bases between them. Germline values: CDR1 MNHEY, CDR2 SMNVEV (reference sequence). Construction of the TCRbeta library involved unique molecular identifiers. In TCRdb, the PCR reads were re-called with MiXCR into one record per CDR3 protein. This table has approximately 32,000 distinct CDR3 sequences, 5% to 7% appearing once. The chain combines TRBV27 with TRBJ1-2; tentative D call: TRBD1 (5 bases). This receptor was identified in a child in the first two years of life who had a stem cell transplant for acute myeloid leukemia, so the T cells may come from the graft donor. Sequenced here: peripheral blood, sampled 60 days after TCRalphabeta/CD19-depleted stem cell transplant. The CDR3 nucleotides are TGTGCCAGCAGTTTAAAAGCAGGGCCCACTAACTATGGCTACACCTTC. It is translated as CASSLKAGPTNYGYTF.